Given below is one T cell receptor beta chain in context. This record belongs to a study of blood T cell repertoires in COVID-19. At the level of the study: Sample material is recorded as cDNA or gDNA derived from T cells, B-cell-depleted T cells, or PBMCs.

This CDR3 is 15 amino acids long. The ends were cut back, 4 bases at V and 6 bases at J, with 21 bases in the middle. Looked up from germline, CDR1 is SQVTM and CDR2 is ANQGSEA. Original processing methods: Using reference gene primer amplification, nucleated cell counts were estimated. Method: immunoSEQ multiplex PCR; TCRdb's copy keeps in-frame clones and lacks some. The V and J calls and clone size come from that table; D and trimming were worked out from the DNA. The sample includes around 130,000 clones, 70% to 80% seen only once; the top ten take 11%. This sequence joins TRBV29-1 and TRBJ1-2; TRBD1 is a possible D gene (5 bases). Sequences were obtained from peripheral blood. This TCR was recovered from a human donor in a cohort sampled during active COVID-19. DNA of the CDR3: TGCAGCGTTGTTGGATTGGGGAATCCGGGGGATGGCTACACCTTC. This sequence encodes CSVVGLGNPGDGYTF.